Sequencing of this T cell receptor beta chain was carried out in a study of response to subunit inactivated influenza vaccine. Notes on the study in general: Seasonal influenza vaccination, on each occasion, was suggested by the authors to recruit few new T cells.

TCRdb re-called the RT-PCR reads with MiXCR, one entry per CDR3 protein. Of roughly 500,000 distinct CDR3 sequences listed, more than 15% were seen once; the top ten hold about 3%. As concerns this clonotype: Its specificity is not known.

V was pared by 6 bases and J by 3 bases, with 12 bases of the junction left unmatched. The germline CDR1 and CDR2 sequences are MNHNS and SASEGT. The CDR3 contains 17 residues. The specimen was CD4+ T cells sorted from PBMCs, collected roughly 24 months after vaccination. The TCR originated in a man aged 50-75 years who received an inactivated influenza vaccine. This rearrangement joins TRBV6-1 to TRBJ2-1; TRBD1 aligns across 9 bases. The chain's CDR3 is CASSPRDRDSLYNEQFF. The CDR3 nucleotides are TGTGCCAGCAGCCCCCGGGACAGGGACTCTCTCTACAATGAGCAGTTCTTC.